The clone carrying this T cell receptor (beta chain) was counted once. Antigen: not known. Evenly divided among several immunoSEQ plates was the genomic DNA of each subset. Source study methods: Without quality scores, immunoSEQ junctional reads could not be filtered like full-length reads. Assay used: immunoSEQ multiplex PCR; TCRdb lists only in-frame clones, some missing. That table is the source of V, J and clone size, and D and trimming were worked out from the DNA. Of 110,000 or so clones listed, 65% to 75% are singletons. What CD8 memory combined were CD45RO+ cells and CCR7-negative CD45RA+ TemRA cells. The data derive from a study of shared clonotypes between healthy human individuals. Whole-study results and caveats: Sharing of clonotypes among donors was expected to vary with sequencing depth.

Sequenced material: memory CD8+ T cells sorted from blood. Subset noted: CD45RO+ cells pooled with CCR7-negative TemRA cells. This receptor was identified in a woman between 25 and 40 years old in good health.

The CDR3 loop reads CAIRGQPNTEAFF. The CDR3 region has the DNA TGTGCCATCAGGGGACAGCCGAACACTGAAGCTTTCTTT. V usage is TRBV10-3 and J usage is TRBJ1-1; TRBD1 matches at 7 bases. J gave up 1 base and V 6 bases, and 2 bases lay outside the gene matches. Germline assignment: CDR1 ENHRY and CDR2 SYGVKD. The CDR3 extends over 13 amino acids.